The 7 T cell receptor beta chains below were found in one sample sequenced in a study of CD8+CD57+ T cells in acquired aplastic anemia. Genomic DNA provided the template from which TCR beta VDJ and CDR3 profiles were obtained. Via MiXCR, TCRdb re-called the reads, giving one row per CDR3 protein. The data hold about 270,000 distinct CDR3 sequences, with approximately 55% observed a single time. The specimen was sorted CD4+, CD8+, or CD8+CD57+ T cells (not recorded which) from PBMCs. These receptors came from a human donor with severe aplastic anemia or a healthy control (not recorded which).

This clonotype was counted ten times or more. V gene TRBV5-1 combines with J gene TRBJ1-5; TRBD1 aligns across 7 bases. The CDR3 extends over 14 amino acids. The V gene's germline CDR1 is SGHRS and CDR2 YFSETQ. Unmatched junction bases numbered 3, after V lost 2 bases and J lost 4 bases. CDR3 coding DNA: TGCGCCAGCAGCTTCGGGACAGCTAATCAGCCCCAGCATTTT. Its protein is CASSFGTANQPQHF.

The rearrangement joins TRBV10-3 to TRBJ2-3; the match to TRBD2 covers 7 bases. The CDR3 is made up of 13 amino acids. The J segment lost 2 bases and the V segment lost 6 bases, leaving 2 bases of the junction unmatched. Germline V lookup: CDR1 ENHRY, CDR2 SYGVKD. The CDR3 DNA follows: TGTGCCATCAGAGGACTAGACACAGATACGCAGTATTTT. Its translation: CAIRGLDTDTQYF.

The rearrangement uses TRBV6-4 and TRBJ2-1; D uncertain. CDR3 length: 14 residues. With 0 bases removed from V and 5 bases from J, the gap between germline ends came to 8 bases. Germline V gene data show CDR1 as MRHNA and CDR2 as SNTAGT. This chain's CDR3 is CASSDSRLNNEQFF. CDR3 coding DNA: TGTGCCAGCAGTGACTCGCGGCTTAACAATGAGCAGTTCTTC.

V usage is TRBV7-2 and J usage is TRBJ2-7, with TRBD2 matching over 9 bases. V lost 1 base, J lost 7 bases, and 11 bases stayed unmatched. The CDR3 contains 16 residues. The germline gives CDR1 SGHTA, CDR2 FQGNSA. CDR3 loop: CASSLDGASGAREQYF. CDR3 bases: TGTGCCAGCAGCTTAGACGGGGCTAGCGGGGCGAGAGAGCAGTACTTC.

V usage is TRBV20-1 and J usage is TRBJ1-1, with no clear D. V lost 2 bases and J 2 bases, leaving 12 bases between the germline ends. Germline V gives CDR1 DFQATT, CDR2 SNEGSKA (reference sequence). The CDR3 has 14 amino acids. This CDR3 reads CSARPSSSNTEAFF. DNA of the CDR3: TGCAGTGCTAGACCCTCGTCTAGTAACACTGAAGCTTTCTTT.

Concerning this clonotype itself: At one end, the junction sequence differs from germline, possibly due to a read error. This sequence joins TRBV24-1 and TRBJ2-3, with D tentatively TRBD1 or TRBD2 (6 bases each). This CDR3 region has 15 residues. Germline-derived CDR1 and CDR2 are KGHDR and SFDVKD. The CDR3 sequence: CATSDLRGPTDTRYF. Written as DNA, the CDR3 is TGTGCCACCAGTGATTTGCGGGGGCCCACAGATACGCGGTATTTT.

This sequence joins TRBV14 and TRBJ2-1; D is ambiguous. Germline assignment: CDR1 SGHDN and CDR2 FVKESK. CDR3 length: 15 amino acids. The V gene lost 8 bases and the J gene lost 3 bases, with 17 bases spanning the gap. The CDR3 DNA reads TGTGCCAGCTCACCCGGAATGGCCTACTACAATGAGCAGTTCTTC. Translated: CASSPGMAYYNEQFF.